This T cell receptor (beta chain) was sequenced for a study of blood T cell repertoires in COVID-19. Assay: immunoSEQ multiplex PCR; the TCRdb copy retains only in-frame clones and omits some. The table includes around 300,000 clones, roughly 89% detected once. In germline, CDR1 is LNHNV, CDR2 YYDKDF (reference sequence). The ends lost 4 bases at V and 4 bases at J; junction bases unmatched: 7. The CDR3 spans 15 residues. The sequence derives from a woman aged 25 to 39 with active or convalescent COVID-19. The chain has TRBV15 and TRBJ2-5, with 9 bases identical to TRBD1. Sequencing used peripheral blood. The CDR3 nucleotides read TGTGCCACCAGCATAACAGGGGGCGCGGGAGAGACCCAGTACTTC. Translation gives CATSITGGAGETQYF.